This TCR beta chain originates from a study of regulatory T cells in long-lasting Graves disease. Time point described: newly diagnosed GD, antithyroid drugs for less than 3 months. With RNA extracted from PBMCs as input, the TCR library was made. In its sample, this clonotype was seen many times. Building of the TCR beta libraries involved iRepertoire HTBI primers and Arm-PCR of CDR3 regions. TCRdb reanalysed the multiplex PCR reads using MiXCR and keeps one entry per CDR3 protein. The data hold 400,000 to 500,000 distinct CDR3 sequences, with roughly 17% observed a single time. The CDR3 is made up of 12 amino acids. Germline CDR1 and CDR2: DFQATT and SNEGSKA (reference sequence). With 2 bases clipped from V and 3 bases from J, the junction kept 1 base outside the gene matches. These data were also reused for a study on T cells in Graves' hyperthyroidism and ophthalmopathy. In that study: Diagnostic decisions used clinical symptoms, serum thyroxine and TRAb, thyroid ultrasound and orbital computed tomography. The HTBI primer set served for first-round RT-PCR of the TCR CDR3. Peripheral blood also featured most of the thyroid clonotypes expanded above 0.001.

V is TRBV20-1 and J is TRBJ2-7, with 7 bases identical to TRBD1. The origin of this receptor is a woman younger than 35 with Graves disease. Sequenced here: peripheral blood mononuclear cells (PBMCs), sampled at new diagnosis, from a patient treated with antithyroid drugs. The CDR3 region is CSARRDSYEQYF. The CDR3 nucleotides are TGCAGTGCTAGACGGGACAGCTACGAGCAGTACTTC.